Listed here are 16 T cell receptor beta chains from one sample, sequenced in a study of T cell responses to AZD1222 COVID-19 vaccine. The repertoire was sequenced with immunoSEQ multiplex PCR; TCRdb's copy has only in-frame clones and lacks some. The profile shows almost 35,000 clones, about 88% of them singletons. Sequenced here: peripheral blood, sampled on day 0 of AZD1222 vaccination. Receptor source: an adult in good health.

CDR3 nucleotides: TGTGCCAGCAGCGCTTGGGGAGGCACTGAAGCTTTCTTT. Its protein product is CASSAWGGTEAFF. V usage is TRBV28 and J usage is TRBJ1-1; D is ambiguous. Trimming pared 6 bases from V and 4 bases from J, leaving 12 bases between. Per germline, CDR1 MDHEN and CDR2 SYDVKM. This CDR3 spans 13 amino acids.

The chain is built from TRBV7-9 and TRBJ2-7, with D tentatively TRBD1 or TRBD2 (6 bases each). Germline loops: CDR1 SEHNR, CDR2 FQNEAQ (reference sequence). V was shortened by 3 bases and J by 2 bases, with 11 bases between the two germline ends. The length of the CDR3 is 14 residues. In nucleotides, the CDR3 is TGTGCCAGCAGCTTTGAGGGGGGAACCTACGAGCAGTACTTC. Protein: CASSFEGGTYEQYF.

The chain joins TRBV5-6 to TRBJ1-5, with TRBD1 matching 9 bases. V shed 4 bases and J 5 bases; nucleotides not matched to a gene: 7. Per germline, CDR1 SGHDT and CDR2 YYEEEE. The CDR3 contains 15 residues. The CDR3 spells CASSHGTGWDQPQHF. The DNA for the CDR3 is TGTGCCAGCAGCCACGGGACAGGGTGGGATCAGCCCCAGCATTTT.

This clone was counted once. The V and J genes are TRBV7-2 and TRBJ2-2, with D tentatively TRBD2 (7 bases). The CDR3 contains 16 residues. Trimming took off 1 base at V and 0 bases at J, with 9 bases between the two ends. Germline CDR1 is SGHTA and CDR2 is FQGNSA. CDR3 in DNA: TGTGCCAGCAGCTTAGAGGGGGGGACGAACACCGGGGAGCTGTTTTTT. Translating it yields CASSLEGGTNTGELFF.

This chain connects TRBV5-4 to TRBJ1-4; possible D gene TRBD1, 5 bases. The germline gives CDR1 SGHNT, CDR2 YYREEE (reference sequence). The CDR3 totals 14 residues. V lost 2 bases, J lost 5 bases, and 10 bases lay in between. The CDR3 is CASSFGRGNEKLFF. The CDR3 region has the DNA TGTGCCAGCAGCTTTGGTCGGGGGAATGAAAAACTGTTTTTT.

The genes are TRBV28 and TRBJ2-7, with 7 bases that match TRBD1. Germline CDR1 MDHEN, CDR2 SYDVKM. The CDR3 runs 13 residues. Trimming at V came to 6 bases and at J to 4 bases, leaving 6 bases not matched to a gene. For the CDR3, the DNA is TGTGCCAGCAGAACCGGGACAGCTTACGAGCAGTACTTC. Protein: CASRTGTAYEQYF.

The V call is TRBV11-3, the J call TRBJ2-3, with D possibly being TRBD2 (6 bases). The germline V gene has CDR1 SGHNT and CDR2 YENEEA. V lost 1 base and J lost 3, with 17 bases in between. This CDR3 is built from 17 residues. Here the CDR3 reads CASSLGFGGRETDTQYF. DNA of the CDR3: TGTGCCAGCAGCTTAGGCTTCGGGGGTAGGGAGACAGATACGCAGTATTTT.

CDR3 protein: CASSRGQRYGYTF. CDR3 bases: TGTGCCAGCAGCCGCGGACAGCGCTATGGCTACACCTTC. The chain carries TRBV16 and TRBJ1-2, with D possibly matching TRBD1 (6 bases). V lost 4 bases and J 4 bases, leaving 10 bases between the germline ends. CDR3 length: 13 amino acids. Germline loops: CDR1 KGHSY, CDR2 FQNENV.

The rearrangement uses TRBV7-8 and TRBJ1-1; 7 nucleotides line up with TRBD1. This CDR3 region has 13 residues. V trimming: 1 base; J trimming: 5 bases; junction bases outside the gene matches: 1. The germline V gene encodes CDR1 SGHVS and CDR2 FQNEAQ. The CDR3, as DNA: TGTGCCAGCAGCTTAGAACAGGGGACTGAAGCTTTCTTT. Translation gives CASSLEQGTEAFF.

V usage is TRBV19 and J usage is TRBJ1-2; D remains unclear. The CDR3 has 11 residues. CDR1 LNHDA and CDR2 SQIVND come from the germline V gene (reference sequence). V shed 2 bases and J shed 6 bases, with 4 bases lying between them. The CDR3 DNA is TGTGCCAGTAGTATATTGGATGGCTACACCTTC. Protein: CASSILDGYTF.

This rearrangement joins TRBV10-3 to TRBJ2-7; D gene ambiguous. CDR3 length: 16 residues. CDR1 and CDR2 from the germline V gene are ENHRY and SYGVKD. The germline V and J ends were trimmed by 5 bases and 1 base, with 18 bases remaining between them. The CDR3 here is CAISTSPEGMSYEQYF. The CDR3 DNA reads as TGTGCCATCAGTACCAGTCCCGAAGGTATGTCCTACGAGCAGTACTTC.

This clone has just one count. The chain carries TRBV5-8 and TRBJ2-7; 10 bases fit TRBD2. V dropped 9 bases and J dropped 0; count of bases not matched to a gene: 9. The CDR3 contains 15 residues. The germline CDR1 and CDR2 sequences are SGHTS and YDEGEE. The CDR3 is CANPGLAGASYEQYF. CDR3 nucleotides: TGTGCCAACCCCGGGCTAGCGGGAGCCTCCTACGAGCAGTACTTC.

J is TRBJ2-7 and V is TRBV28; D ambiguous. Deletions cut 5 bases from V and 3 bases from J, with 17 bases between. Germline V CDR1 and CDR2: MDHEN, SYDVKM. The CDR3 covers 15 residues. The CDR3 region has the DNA TGTGCCAGCAGTCGCCAGCCCACAGCCTACTACGAGCAGTACTTC. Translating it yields CASSRQPTAYYEQYF.

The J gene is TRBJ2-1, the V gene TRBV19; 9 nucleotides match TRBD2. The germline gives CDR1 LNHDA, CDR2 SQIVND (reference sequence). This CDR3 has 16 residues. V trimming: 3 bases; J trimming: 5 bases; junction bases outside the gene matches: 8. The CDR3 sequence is CASSILGLAGNNEQFF. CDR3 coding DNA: TGTGCCAGTAGTATCTTAGGCCTAGCGGGGAACAATGAGCAGTTCTTC.

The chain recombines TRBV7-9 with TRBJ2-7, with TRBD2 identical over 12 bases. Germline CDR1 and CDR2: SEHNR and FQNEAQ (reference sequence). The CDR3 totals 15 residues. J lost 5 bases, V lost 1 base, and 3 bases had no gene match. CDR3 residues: CASSLGLAGDNEQYF. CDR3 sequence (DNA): TGTGCCAGCAGCTTAGGACTAGCGGGGGATAACGAGCAGTACTTC. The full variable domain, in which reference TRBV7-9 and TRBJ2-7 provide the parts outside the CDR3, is DTGVSQNPRHKITKRGQNVTFRCDPISEHNRLYWYRQTLGQGPEFLTYFQNEAQLEKSRLLSDRFSAERPKGSFSTLEIQRTEQGDSAMYLCASSLGLAGDNEQYFGPGTRLTVT.

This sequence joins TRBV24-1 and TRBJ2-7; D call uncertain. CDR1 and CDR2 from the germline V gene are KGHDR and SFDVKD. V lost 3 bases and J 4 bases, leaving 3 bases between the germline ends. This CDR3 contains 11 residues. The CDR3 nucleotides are TGTGCCACCAGTGATGTTTACGAGCAGTACTTC. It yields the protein CATSDVYEQYF.